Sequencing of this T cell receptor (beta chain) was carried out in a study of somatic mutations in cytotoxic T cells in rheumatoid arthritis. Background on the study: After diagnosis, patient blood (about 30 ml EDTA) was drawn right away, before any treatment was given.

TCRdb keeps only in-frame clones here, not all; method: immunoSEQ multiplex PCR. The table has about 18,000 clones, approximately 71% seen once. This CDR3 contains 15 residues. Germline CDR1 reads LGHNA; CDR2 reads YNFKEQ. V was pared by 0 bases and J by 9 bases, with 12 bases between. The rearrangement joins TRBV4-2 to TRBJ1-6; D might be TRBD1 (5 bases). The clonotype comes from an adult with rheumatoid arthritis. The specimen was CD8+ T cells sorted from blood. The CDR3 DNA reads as TGTGCCAGCAGCCAAGATCGGGGGGAGGCTTCACCCCTCCACTTT. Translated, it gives CASSQDRGEASPLHF.